These 5 T cell receptor beta chains share one sample of origin, sequenced in a study of blood T cell repertoires in COVID-19. Sequencing was performed with immunoSEQ multiplex PCR; in TCRdb, only in-frame clones are kept and a portion is missing. The sample yields roughly 200,000 clones, over 80% seen once. The sequenced sample was PBMCs or T cells enriched from blood (not recorded which). The receptors here all came from a young woman who had been exposed to COVID-19.

The chain has TRBV6-5 and TRBJ1-2; D unresolved. Germline V CDR1 and CDR2: MNHEY, SVGAGI. The ends were cut back, 7 bases at V and 8 bases at J, with 11 bases in the middle. The CDR3 is made up of 11 amino acids. DNA for the CDR3: TGTGCCAGCACGAGGGCTGAAGGCTACACCTTC. Its translation is CASTRAEGYTF.

This clone has a handful of counts. CDR3 in DNA: TGTGCCAGCAGCCAAGATACCTGGACAGGGTCTGGAAACACCATATATTTT. It yields the protein CASSQDTWTGSGNTIYF. The chain carries TRBV3-1 (or the pseudogene TRBV3-2) and TRBJ1-3, with TRBD1 identical over 8 bases. The J segment lost 1 base and the V segment lost 0 bases, leaving 5 bases of the junction unmatched. This CDR3 spans 17 amino acids. In germline, CDR1 is LGHDT, CDR2 YNNKEL (reference sequence).

The J gene is TRBJ2-7, the V gene TRBV6-5; no firm D call. The ends were cut back, 5 bases at V and 1 base at J, with 9 bases in the middle. The CDR3 spans 13 residues. CDR1 and CDR2 from the germline V gene are MNHEY and SVGAGI. The CDR3 coding sequence is TGTGCCAGCAGTATCTATGAATCCTACGAGCAGTACTTC. Translated: CASSIYESYEQYF.

J is TRBJ2-3 and V is TRBV10-2; 15 bases map to TRBD2. From germline, CDR1 is WSHSY and CDR2 SAAADI. The CDR3 runs to 19 residues. J gave up 3 bases and V 2 bases, and 9 bases lay outside the gene matches. The CDR3 sequence: CASSEGLGLAGGLTDTQYF. The CDR3 nucleotides are TGCGCCAGCAGTGAGGGACTAGGACTAGCGGGGGGGTTAACAGATACGCAGTATTTT.

This chain connects TRBV5-5 to TRBJ1-4; D not certain. From germline, CDR1 is SGHKS and CDR2 YYEKEE (reference sequence). Trimming removed 0 bases from V and 8 bases from J, with 14 bases in between. This CDR3 comprises 15 residues. CDR3 DNA: TGTGCCAGCAGCTTGGTGGCCGAGGTCGAAGAAAAACTGTTTTTT. This gives the protein CASSLVAEVEEKLFF. Looking up the rest from reference TRBV5-5 and TRBJ1-4 gives the full variable domain: DAGVTQSPTHLIKTRGQQVTLRCSPISGHKSVSWYQQVLGQGPQFIFQYYEKEERGRGNFPDRFSARQFPNYSSELNVNALLLGDSALYLCASSLVAEVEEKLFFGSGTQLSVL.